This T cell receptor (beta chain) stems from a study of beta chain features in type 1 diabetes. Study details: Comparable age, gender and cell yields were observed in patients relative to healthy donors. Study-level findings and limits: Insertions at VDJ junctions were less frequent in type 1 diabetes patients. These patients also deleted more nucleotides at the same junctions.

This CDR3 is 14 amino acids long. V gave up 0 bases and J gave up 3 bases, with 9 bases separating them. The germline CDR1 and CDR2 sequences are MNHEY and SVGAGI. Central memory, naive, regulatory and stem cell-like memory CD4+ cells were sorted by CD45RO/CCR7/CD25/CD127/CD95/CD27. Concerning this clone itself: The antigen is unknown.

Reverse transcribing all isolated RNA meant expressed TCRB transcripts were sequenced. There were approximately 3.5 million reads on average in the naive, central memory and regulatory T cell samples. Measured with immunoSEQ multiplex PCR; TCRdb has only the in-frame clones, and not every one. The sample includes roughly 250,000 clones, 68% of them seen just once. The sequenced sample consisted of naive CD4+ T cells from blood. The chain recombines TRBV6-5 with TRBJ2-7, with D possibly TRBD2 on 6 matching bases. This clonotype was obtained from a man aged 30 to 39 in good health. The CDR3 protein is CASSYSRRDYEQYF. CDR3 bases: TGTGCCAGCAGTTACTCGAGGAGGGACTACGAGCAGTACTTC.